These 32 T cell receptor beta chains were sequenced from one sample in a study of blood T cell repertoires in COVID-19. Repertoires were generated with immunoSEQ multiplex PCR, while TCRdb's copy carries only in-frame clones and drops some. There are about 250,000 clones in the sample; roughly four fifths occur only once, and 4.7% lies in the top ten. Input material: peripheral blood. Receptor source: a woman in her seventies with acute or convalescent COVID-19.

This clone has more than one count but fewer than ten. V is TRBV5-4 and J is TRBJ1-4; tentatively, D is TRBD1 (5 bases). This CDR3 is 15 amino acids long. CDR1 is SGHNT, CDR2 YYREEE, per germline (reference sequence). V lost 4 bases, J lost 3 bases, and 13 bases lay in between. CDR3 region: CASSRNRDSNEKLFF. In DNA form, the CDR3 reads TGTGCCAGCAGCCGCAACCGGGACTCTAATGAAAAACTGTTTTTT.

The chain's CDR3 is CASSQTSGAGNTIYF. CDR3 DNA: TGTGCCAGCAGCCAAACGTCGGGGGCTGGAAACACCATATATTTT. The V and J genes are TRBV3-1 (or the pseudogene TRBV3-2) and TRBJ1-3, with D perhaps matching TRBD1 (5 bases). The germline V gene has CDR1 LGHDT and CDR2 YNNKEL (reference sequence). Trimming removed 2 bases from V and 2 bases from J, with 10 bases in between. The CDR3 contains 15 residues.

This CDR3 is CASSLDRGPDEQYF. The CDR3 DNA is TGTGCCAGCAGCCTCGACAGGGGGCCCGACGAGCAGTACTTC. This chain joins TRBV11-2 and TRBJ2-7; 10 nucleotides agree with TRBD1. CDR3 length equals 14 residues. Trimming cost V 5 bases and J 5 bases; bases outside gene matches: 6. Germline V gene data show CDR1 as SGHAT and CDR2 as FQNNGV.

The rearrangement links TRBV18 to TRBJ2-3, with D unresolved. The CDR3 is 13 amino acids. The V gene lost 2 bases and the J gene lost 4 bases, with 7 bases spanning the gap. CDR1 KGHSH and CDR2 LQKENI come from the germline V gene. The CDR3 loop is CASSPVRADTQYF. DNA of the CDR3: TGTGCCAGCTCACCAGTCCGGGCAGATACGCAGTATTTT.

The chain links TRBV6-5 to TRBJ2-7, with 7 bases identical to TRBD1. V shed 5 bases, J shed 5 bases, and the junction held 9 bases outside the gene matches. Germline V lookup: CDR1 MNHEY, CDR2 SVGAGI. CDR3 length: 14 amino acids. CDR3 protein: CASSPRGGSDEQYF. CDR3 nucleotide sequence: TGTGCCAGCAGTCCCCGAGGGGGCAGCGACGAGCAGTACTTC.

This chain connects TRBV6-5 to TRBJ1-1; no clear D gene. CDR3 length equals 15 residues. The germline V gene encodes CDR1 MNHEY and CDR2 SVGAGI. Trimming removed 6 bases at V and 4 bases at J, with 18 bases between. The DNA of the CDR3 is TGTGCCAGCAGGGGCCAGCCGGTACGTGTCACTGAAGCTTTCTTT. Translated: CASRGQPVRVTEAFF.

The chain links TRBV19 to TRBJ2-3; 11 positions match TRBD1. Per the germline V gene, CDR1 is LNHDA and CDR2 is SQIVND (reference sequence). The J segment lost 4 bases and the V segment lost 8 bases, leaving 2 bases of the junction unmatched. This CDR3 comprises 13 residues. CDR3 in DNA: TGTGCCAGTCGGGACAGGGGGTCAGATACGCAGTATTTT. It translates to CASRDRGSDTQYF.

This clone was detected only once. The chain joins TRBV7-2 to TRBJ2-1; 11 nucleotides align to TRBD2. CDR1 SGHTA and CDR2 FQGNSA come from the germline V gene. Unmatched junction bases numbered 8, after V lost 5 bases and J lost 5 bases. This CDR3 has 16 residues. The CDR3 DNA reads TGTGCCAGCAGCCGTGGTGTAGCGGGGGGGCACAATGAGCAGTTCTTC. This sequence encodes CASSRGVAGGHNEQFF. Based on the CDR3 plus reference TRBV7-2 and TRBJ2-1, the full variable domain is GAGVSQSPSNKVTEKGKDVELRCDPISGHTALYWYRQSLGQGLEFLIYFQGNSAPDKSGLPSDRFSAERTGGSVSTLTIQRTQQEDSAVYLCASSRGVAGGHNEQFFGPGTRLTVL.

This clone came up a few times. The rearrangement joins TRBV3-1 (or the pseudogene TRBV3-2) to TRBJ1-3; D gene uncertain. CDR1 is LGHDT, CDR2 YNNKEL, per germline (reference sequence). Trimming removed 3 bases at V and 1 base at J, with 16 bases between. The CDR3 is 17 amino acids. The CDR3 DNA follows: TGTGCCAGCAGCCACCTTCAGGCAACGTTTTCTGGAAACACCATATATTTT. Its translation is CASSHLQATFSGNTIYF.

This sequence joins TRBV5-1 and TRBJ2-7, with D tentatively TRBD2 (5 bases). This CDR3 comprises 16 residues. Per germline, CDR1 SGHRS and CDR2 YFSETQ. V lost 0 bases and J 0 bases, leaving 13 bases between the germline ends. The CDR3, as DNA: TGCGCCAGCAGCTTGGCCAAAGGGAGTAACTCCTACGAGCAGTACTTC. Translation: CASSLAKGSNSYEQYF.

This chain links TRBV9 with TRBJ2-3; D call uncertain. Trimming cost V 0 bases and J 0 bases, with 11 bases left between them. Germline V CDR1 and CDR2: SGDLS, YYNGEE. The length of the CDR3 is 16 residues. DNA for the CDR3: TGTGCCAGCAGCGTAGAAACCCGCACTAGCACAGATACGCAGTATTTT. Its protein is CASSVETRTSTDTQYF. The full variable domain, its missing parts supplied by reference TRBV9 and TRBJ2-3, is DSGVTQTPKHLITATGQRVTLRCSPRSGDLSVYWYQQSLDQGLQFLIQYYNGEERAKGNILERFSAQQFPDLHSELNLSSLELGDSALYFCASSVETRTSTDTQYFGPGTRLTVL.

This chain links TRBV25-1 with TRBJ1-6, with 8 positions matching TRBD1. V was pared by 8 bases and J by 6 bases, with 6 bases of the junction left unmatched. CDR1 is MGHDK and CDR2 is SYGVNS in the germline V gene. There are 14 residues in the CDR3. The CDR3 region is CASSRTGSNSPLHF. The CDR3 DNA reads as TGTGCCAGCTCTCGGACAGGGAGTAATTCACCCCTCCACTTT.

The chain is built from TRBV4-3 and TRBJ1-1; 10 bases are shared with TRBD1. Looked up from germline, CDR1 is LGHNA and CDR2 is YSLEER. The junction had 4 bases not matched to a gene; V was cut back by 3 bases and J by 6 bases. The CDR3 sequence is 14 residues long. The CDR3 DNA reads as TGCGCCAGCAGCCATCTCGGACAGGGGGCTGAAGCTTTCTTT. It specifies CASSHLGQGAEAFF.

The V gene is TRBV4-3, the J gene TRBJ1-2, with TRBD1 identical over 12 bases. CDR3 length: 16 amino acids. Trimming removed 4 bases from V and 0 bases from J; junction bases left unmatched: 3. CDR1 is LGHNA, CDR2 YSLEER, per germline. DNA for the CDR3: TGCGCCAGCAGCCCAGGGACAGGGGGCTCTAACTATGGCTACACCTTC. Translation: CASSPGTGGSNYGYTF.

This clone appeared a few times. The genes are TRBV19 and TRBJ2-4; D is uncertain. The CDR3 has 13 amino acids. V was clipped by 5 bases and J by 2 bases, with 7 bases between them. Germline CDR1 LNHDA, CDR2 SQIVND (reference sequence). This chain's CDR3 is CASSAGTKNIQYF. In DNA form, the CDR3 reads TGTGCCAGTAGTGCAGGAACCAAAAACATTCAGTACTTC.

This chain connects TRBV7-9 to TRBJ1-2, with D hard to call. Germline values: CDR1 SEHNR, CDR2 FQNEAQ (reference sequence). The V end was cut by 3 bases, the J end by 3 bases, with 14 bases between. The CDR3 has 15 amino acids. CDR3 loop: CASSFYQDTDYGYTF. For the CDR3, the DNA is TGTGCCAGCAGCTTCTATCAGGATACGGACTATGGCTACACCTTC.

The chain links TRBV5-6 to TRBJ2-3; D not certain. Per germline, CDR1 SGHDT and CDR2 YYEEEE. The CDR3 extends over 15 amino acids. V gave up 0 bases and J gave up 0 bases, with 8 bases separating them. CDR3 DNA sequence: TGTGCCAGCAGCTTGGTAATTTCTAGCACAGATACGCAGTATTTT. Its translation: CASSLVISSTDTQYF. Full variable domain (outside the CDR3, taken from reference TRBV5-6 and TRBJ2-3): DAGVTQSPTHLIKTRGQQVTLRCSPKSGHDTVSWYQQALGQGPQFIFQYYEEEERQRGNFPDRFSGHQFPNYSSELNVNALLLGDSALYLCASSLVISSTDTQYFGPGTRLTVL.

The rearrangement uses TRBV6-2 or TRBV6-3 and TRBJ2-2; the D gene is possibly TRBD1 (6 bases). This CDR3 is built from 17 residues. The V and J ends lost 4 bases and 1 base respectively, with 16 bases between them. Germline V gene data show CDR1 as MNHEY and CDR2 as SVGEGT. The CDR3: CASSSRTKTGNTGELFF. The DNA for the CDR3 is TGTGCCAGCAGTTCCCGCACTAAGACAGGGAACACCGGGGAGCTGTTTTTT.

The chain couples TRBV4-3 to TRBJ1-2; tentatively, D is TRBD1 (5 bases). V was cut by 0 bases and J by 7 bases, with 18 bases left in between. Germline V lookup: CDR1 LGHNA, CDR2 YSLEER. CDR3 length: 16 residues. The CDR3 spells CASSQDGSRGGGGYTF. CDR3 nucleotides: TGCGCCAGCAGCCAAGACGGGTCGCGGGGCGGAGGTGGCTACACCTTC.

The chain links TRBV4-2 to TRBJ2-7, with 8 nucleotides matching TRBD1. V trimming: 1 base; J trimming: 3 bases; junction bases outside the gene matches: 5. This CDR3 spans 15 amino acids. From germline, CDR1 is LGHNA and CDR2 YNFKEQ. In DNA, the CDR3 is TGTGCCAGCAGCCAAGCGGGACAGGCATTCTACGAGCAGTACTTC. Translating gives CASSQAGQAFYEQYF.

CDR3 residues: CASSLPDTKNTEAFF. As DNA, the CDR3 is TGTGCCAGCAGCTTGCCGGACACCAAGAACACTGAAGCTTTCTTT. The chain is built from TRBV5-6 and TRBJ1-1, with TRBD1 as a possible D gene (5 bases). V lost 1 base and J lost 1, with 11 bases in between. Germline V gene sequence: CDR1 SGHDT, CDR2 YYEEEE. The CDR3 consists of 15 residues. Full variable domain (missing parts from reference TRBV5-6 and TRBJ1-1): DAGVTQSPTHLIKTRGQQVTLRCSPKSGHDTVSWYQQALGQGPQFIFQYYEEEERQRGNFPDRFSGHQFPNYSSELNVNALLLGDSALYLCASSLPDTKNTEAFFGQGTRLTVV.

The chain has TRBV3-1 (or the pseudogene TRBV3-2) and TRBJ1-2, with D uncertain. Trimming pared 4 bases from V and 2 bases from J, leaving 8 bases between. Germline assignment: CDR1 LGHDT and CDR2 YNNKEL (reference sequence). The length of the CDR3 is 13 residues. CDR3 sequence (DNA): TGTGCCAGCAGCCCCCGGGTCAACTATGGCTACACCTTC. It encodes CASSPRVNYGYTF.

Comments on this clone: Different DNA sequences within this sample yield the same CDR3. The chain joins TRBV18 to TRBJ1-1, with TRBD1 as a possible D gene (5 bases). The CDR3 runs 13 residues. V was shortened by 4 bases and J by 1 base, with 7 bases between the two germline ends. Germline V CDR1 and CDR2: KGHSH, LQKENI. This chain's CDR3 is CASSQGQNTEAFF. CDR3 nucleotides: TGTGCCAGCTCACAAGGACAGAACACTGAAGCTTTCTTT.

The chain employs TRBV29-1 and TRBJ2-2; D is undetermined. Germline-derived CDR1 and CDR2 are SQVTM and ANQGSEA. V lost 7 bases and J 0 bases, leaving 9 bases between the germline ends. The CDR3 covers 13 residues. The CDR3 loop reads CSGSRTNTGELFF. In nucleotides, the CDR3 is TGCAGCGGTAGTAGAACGAACACCGGGGAGCTGTTTTTT.

This clone was counted once. The chain uses TRBV29-1 and TRBJ2-5; perhaps TRBD1 as D (6 bases). The CDR3 length is 13 residues. CDR1 SQVTM and CDR2 ANQGSEA come from the germline V gene. The ends were cut back, 6 bases at V and 5 bases at J, with 16 bases in the middle. DNA of the CDR3: TGCAGCGTGGGTACAGGGTCACGGGAGACCCAGTACTTC. This encodes CSVGTGSRETQYF.

The genes are TRBV28 and TRBJ2-7; D perhaps matches TRBD1 (5 bases). This CDR3 contains 12 residues. CDR1 and CDR2 from the germline V gene are MDHEN and SYDVKM. The V gene lost 5 bases and the J gene lost 5 bases, with 10 bases spanning the gap. CDR3 DNA: TGTGCCAGCAGTCAACAGGTTAACGAGCAGTACTTC. It translates to CASSQQVNEQYF.

The CDR3 loop reads CASSETAPNTGELFF. CDR3 nucleotides: TGTGCCAGCAGTGAAACTGCCCCGAACACCGGGGAGCTGTTTTTT. V usage is TRBV2 and J usage is TRBJ2-2; D is uncertain. CDR3 size: 15 residues. Trimming removed 2 bases from V and 0 bases from J, with 7 bases in between. Germline V gives CDR1 SNHLY, CDR2 FYNNEI.

A single count supports this clone. This rearrangement joins TRBV30 to TRBJ2-3; D call uncertain. This CDR3 has 13 residues. Germline values: CDR1 GTSNPN, CDR2 SVGIG (reference sequence). Trimming stripped 2 bases from V and 2 bases from J, with 8 bases between. This CDR3 reads CAWSLQVTDTQYF. The CDR3 DNA sequence: TGTGCCTGGAGTCTTCAGGTCACAGATACGCAGTATTTT.

This clone was observed once. The V and J genes are TRBV12-5 and TRBJ2-1; a possible D gene is TRBD1 (6 bases). Germline values: CDR1 LGHNT, CDR2 FRNRAP. The length of the CDR3 is 15 residues. Trimming removed 7 bases from V and 0 bases from J, with 13 bases in between. In DNA form, the CDR3 reads TGTGCTAGTGCCATGGACAGCAGCTCCTACAATGAGCAGTTCTTC. It yields the protein CASAMDSSSYNEQFF.

The table lists this clone with a few counts. V usage is TRBV6-5 and J usage is TRBJ1-2; a weak D match, TRBD1 (6 bases). V shed 6 bases and J shed 4 bases, with 9 bases lying between them. The germline gives CDR1 MNHEY, CDR2 SVGAGI. The CDR3 is made up of 12 amino acids. This CDR3 reads CASSGQFYGYTF. CDR3 sequence (DNA): TGTGCCAGCAGCGGACAGTTCTATGGCTACACCTTC.

Points on this clone: Within the sample, other DNA sequences also encode this same CDR3. This rearrangement joins TRBV6-5 to TRBJ1-1; weak D call: TRBD1 (5 bases). V lost 0 bases to trimming and J lost 4 bases, with 12 bases between them. The germline gives CDR1 MNHEY, CDR2 SVGAGI. The CDR3 extends over 15 amino acids. The CDR3 reads CASSYSQGLGTEAFF. The CDR3 region has the DNA TGTGCCAGCAGTTACTCGCAGGGACTGGGCACTGAAGCTTTCTTT.

The chain joins TRBV10-1 to TRBJ1-1, with 8 bases aligning to TRBD1. The V gene end was trimmed by 8 bases and the J gene end by 5 bases; junction bases not matched to a gene: 4. Germline V gene lookup returns CDR1 WNHNN and CDR2 SYGVQD (reference sequence). The CDR3 runs to 12 residues. The CDR3 DNA follows: TGCGCCAGCTCCAGGGGGCGAACTGAAGCTTTCTTT. Residues: CASSRGRTEAFF.